These 22 T cell receptor beta chains were all obtained from the same sample, sequenced in a study of T cell responses to AZD1222 COVID-19 vaccine. Measured with immunoSEQ multiplex PCR; TCRdb has only the in-frame clones, and not every one. The data hold some 56,000 clones, with 70% to 90% observed a single time. The sequences come from peripheral blood, collected on day 0 of AZD1222 vaccination. Source of these receptors: an adult in good health.

The chain employs TRBV30 and TRBJ2-2; 7 bases align to TRBD1. Trimming removed 3 bases from V and 4 bases from J; junction bases left unmatched: 2. From germline, CDR1 is GTSNPN and CDR2 SVGIG (reference sequence). The CDR3 contains 13 residues. This chain's CDR3 is CAWRGTVTGELFF. The CDR3 nucleotides read TGTGCCTGGAGAGGGACAGTCACCGGGGAGCTGTTTTTT.

The rearrangement links TRBV2 to TRBJ1-6; unclear D gene. CDR3 length: 13 residues. Per the germline V gene, CDR1 is SNHLY and CDR2 is FYNNEI. Between the trimmed V and J ends, which lost 7 bases and 7 bases, there was a span of 11 bases. The CDR3 protein is CASTADPNSPLHF. The CDR3 bases are TGTGCCAGCACCGCGGACCCGAATTCACCCCTCCACTTT.

This clone was detected a few times. V usage is TRBV28 and J usage is TRBJ1-4, with unresolved D. The germline gives CDR1 MDHEN, CDR2 SYDVKM. V was clipped by 3 bases and J by 0 bases, with 11 bases between them. The CDR3 length is 16 residues. CDR3 residues: CASSFLGPATNEKLFF. The CDR3 DNA follows: TGTGCCAGCAGTTTTCTCGGGCCTGCAACTAATGAAAAACTGTTTTTT.

As regards this clone: One junction end disagrees with the germline gene, perhaps due to a read error. This sequence joins TRBV7-7 and TRBJ2-3; D unresolved. The germline gives CDR1 SSHAT, CDR2 FNYEAQ (reference sequence). This CDR3 has 13 residues. CDR3 in DNA: TGTGCTAGCAGCCCACGACGGACCGATACGCAGTATTTT. Encoded protein: CASSPRRTDTQYF.

The chain employs TRBV5-4 and TRBJ2-1; D may correspond to TRBD1 or TRBD2 (5 bases each). V dropped 4 bases and J dropped 0 bases, with 14 bases sitting between them. Germline CDR1 reads SGHNT; CDR2 reads YYREEE (reference sequence). This CDR3 has 16 residues. CDR3 DNA sequence: TGTGCCAGCAGCGTCCGGGACCGGAGCTCCTACAATGAGCAGTTCTTC. Residues: CASSVRDRSSYNEQFF.

V is TRBV5-1 and J is TRBJ2-3; 13 bases are shared with TRBD2. The V gene's germline CDR1 is SGHRS and CDR2 YFSETQ. V shed 0 bases and J 6 bases; nucleotides not matched to a gene: 4. The CDR3 has 16 residues. This CDR3 is CASSLGGLAGVDTQYF. The CDR3 DNA follows: TGCGCCAGCAGCTTGGGTGGACTAGCGGGGGTGGATACGCAGTATTTT.

This chain joins TRBV5-4 and TRBJ1-1; D is ambiguous. The length of the CDR3 is 12 residues. V lost 5 bases, J lost 0 bases, and 5 bases lay in between. Germline CDR1 is SGHNT and CDR2 is YYREEE (reference sequence). This CDR3 reads CASRSVNTEAFF. The CDR3 coding sequence is TGTGCCAGCAGGTCGGTGAACACTGAAGCTTTCTTT.

The rearrangement links TRBV29-1 to TRBJ2-7, with D hard to call. V was trimmed by 7 bases and J by 1 base, leaving 8 bases between them. The CDR3 length is 11 residues. CDR1 and CDR2 (germline): SQVTM, ANQGSEA. In DNA, the CDR3 is TGCAGCGCTGCTACTTCCTACGAGCAGTACTTC. This gives the protein CSAATSYEQYF.

This sequence joins TRBV12-3 or TRBV12-4 and TRBJ2-7; D unresolved. The CDR3 covers 12 residues. V was shortened by 6 bases and J by 1 base, with 7 bases between the two germline ends. The CDR3 sequence: CASSQGSYEQYF. DNA of the CDR3: TGTGCCAGCAGCCAAGGGTCCTACGAGCAGTACTTC.

CDR3 nucleotides: TGTGCCAGCAGCTTAGTTAGCGGGGCAGACGGCTACACCTTC. Translated, it gives CASSLVSGADGYTF. V usage is TRBV7-8 and J usage is TRBJ1-2, with D perhaps matching TRBD1 (5 bases). CDR1 SGHVS and CDR2 FQNEAQ come from the germline V gene. The CDR3 totals 14 residues. V shed 1 base and J shed 8 bases, with 14 bases lying between them.

This chain joins TRBV10-2 and TRBJ1-3; TRBD1 might be the D (5 bases). Germline CDR1 reads WSHSY; CDR2 reads SAAADI. With 6 bases removed from V and 4 bases from J, the gap between germline ends came to 10 bases. The CDR3 consists of 13 residues. The CDR3 DNA is TGCGCCAGCAGACCGACAGCAGGAAACACCATATATTTT. It translates to CASRPTAGNTIYF.

V gene TRBV19 combines with J gene TRBJ2-7; perhaps TRBD1 as D (6 bases). The CDR3 consists of 14 residues. The germline V gene encodes CDR1 LNHDA and CDR2 SQIVND (reference sequence). Trimming removed 2 bases from V and 5 bases from J, with 13 bases in between. As DNA, the CDR3 is TGTGCCAGTAGTATATCCAACAGGGCCAACGAGCAGTACTTC. Its protein is CASSISNRANEQYF.

The table lists this clone with a few counts. This CDR3 reads CASSHHPPRQWAAEAFF. The CDR3 DNA is TGTGCCAGCAGCCACCACCCCCCCCGACAGTGGGCCGCTGAAGCTTTCTTT. The gene calls are TRBV11-3 and TRBJ1-1, with D possibly TRBD1 on 5 matching bases. The V and J ends lost 5 bases and 6 bases respectively, with 25 bases between them. This CDR3 comprises 17 residues. Germline V gene lookup returns CDR1 SGHNT and CDR2 YENEEA.

The chain has TRBV28 and TRBJ1-5, with D hard to call. The V gene's germline CDR1 is MDHEN and CDR2 SYDVKM. This CDR3 comprises 16 residues. Trimming took 3 bases from V and 6 from J, leaving 18 bases between them. The DNA for the CDR3 is TGTGCCAGCAGTTTGGTTTGGGCAACGGATCTTCAGCCCCAGCATTTT. Amino acids: CASSLVWATDLQPQHF.

This rearrangement joins TRBV7-2 to TRBJ2-2; 9 bases are a match to TRBD2. Germline CDR1 reads SGHTA; CDR2 reads FQGNSA. The CDR3 totals 19 residues. Germline trimming cut 4 bases from V and 4 bases from J; bases unmatched to any gene: 16. The CDR3 here is CASSSRRLAVSSGTGELFF. The CDR3 DNA reads as TGTGCCAGCAGCTCCCGTAGACTAGCGGTTTCGTCGGGCACCGGGGAGCTGTTTTTT.

The chain joins TRBV28 to TRBJ2-2, with 8 bases fitting TRBD2. CDR3 length: 15 residues. Trimming cost V 6 bases and J 0 bases; bases outside gene matches: 3. The germline V gene has CDR1 MDHEN and CDR2 SYDVKM. CDR3 protein: CASSVAGPNTGELFF. The CDR3 region has the DNA TGTGCCAGCAGCGTAGCGGGACCGAACACCGGGGAGCTGTTTTTT.

V is TRBV10-3 and J is TRBJ2-5; D gene ambiguous. The CDR3 totals 12 residues. V dropped 0 bases and J dropped 9 bases, with 8 bases sitting between them. The germline CDR1 and CDR2 sequences are ENHRY and SYGVKD. CDR3 amino acids: CAISESQGPQYF. In nucleotides, the CDR3 is TGTGCCATCAGTGAGTCGCAAGGGCCCCAGTACTTC.

V and J are TRBV19 and TRBJ2-2; 7 bases agree with TRBD1. CDR3 size: 16 residues. With 5 bases clipped from V and 5 bases from J, the junction kept 11 bases outside the gene matches. From germline, CDR1 is LNHDA and CDR2 SQIVND (reference sequence). The CDR3 region has the DNA TGTGCCAGTAGTCCAGGGACAGCGGTTGAGACCGGGGAGCTGTTTTTT. It is translated as CASSPGTAVETGELFF.

As concerns this clone: The same CDR3 arises from other DNA sequences in this sample as well. The gene calls are TRBV6-5 and TRBJ1-2; 10 bases are shared with TRBD1. Trimming cost V 5 bases and J 5 bases; bases outside gene matches: 5. The CDR3 is made up of 14 amino acids. CDR1 is MNHEY, CDR2 SVGAGI, per germline. This CDR3 reads CASSTTGGLYGYTF. CDR3 nucleotide sequence: TGTGCCAGCAGTACGACAGGGGGCCTATATGGCTACACCTTC.

The chain is built from TRBV27 and TRBJ1-4; 9 positions match TRBD1. Germline V lookup: CDR1 MNHEY, CDR2 SMNVEV (reference sequence). The CDR3 length is 14 residues. The ends lost 6 bases at V and 7 bases at J; junction bases unmatched: 6. CDR3 sequence (DNA): TGTGCCAGCAGGCCCACAGGGGGCGGTGAAAAACTGTTTTTT. This codes for CASRPTGGGEKLFF.

This sequence joins TRBV7-9 and TRBJ2-7; TRBD2 might be the D (5 bases). Germline loops: CDR1 SEHNR, CDR2 FQNEAQ (reference sequence). Deletions cut 5 bases from V and 9 bases from J, with 20 bases between. The CDR3 is 14 amino acids. CDR3 sequence: CASSHSHLEAGQYF. DNA for the CDR3: TGTGCCAGCAGCCACTCTCACCTTGAGGCGGGGCAGTACTTC. Full variable domain (outside the CDR3, taken from reference TRBV7-9 and TRBJ2-7): DTGVSQNPRHKITKRGQNVTFRCDPISEHNRLYWYRQTLGQGPEFLTYFQNEAQLEKSRLLSDRFSAERPKGSFSTLEIQRTEQGDSAMYLCASSHSHLEAGQYFGPGTRLTVT.

This chain links TRBV24-1 with TRBJ1-5; no clear D gene. Germline-derived CDR1 and CDR2 are KGHDR and SFDVKD. V lost 9 bases, J lost 0 bases, and 26 bases lay in between. The CDR3 runs 19 residues. The CDR3 is CATYKEDSECGYSNQPQHF. The CDR3 nucleotides are TGTGCCACCTATAAGGAGGACTCAGAATGTGGGTATAGCAATCAGCCCCAGCATTTT.